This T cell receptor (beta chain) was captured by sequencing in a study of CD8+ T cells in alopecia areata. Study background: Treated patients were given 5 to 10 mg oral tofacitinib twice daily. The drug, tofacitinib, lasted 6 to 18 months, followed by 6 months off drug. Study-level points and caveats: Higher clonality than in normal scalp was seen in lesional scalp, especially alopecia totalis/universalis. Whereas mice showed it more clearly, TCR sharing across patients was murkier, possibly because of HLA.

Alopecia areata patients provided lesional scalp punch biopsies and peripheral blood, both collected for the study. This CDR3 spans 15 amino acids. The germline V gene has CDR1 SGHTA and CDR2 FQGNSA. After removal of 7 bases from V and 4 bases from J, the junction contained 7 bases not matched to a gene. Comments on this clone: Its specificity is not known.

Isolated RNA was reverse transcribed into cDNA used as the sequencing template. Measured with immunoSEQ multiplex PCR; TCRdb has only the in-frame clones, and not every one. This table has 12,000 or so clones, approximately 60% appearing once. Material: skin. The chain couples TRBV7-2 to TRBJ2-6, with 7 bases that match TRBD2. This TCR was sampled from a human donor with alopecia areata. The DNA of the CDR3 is TGTGCCAGCACCCTGGGGGGGTACGGGGCCAACGTCCTGACTTTC. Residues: CASTLGGYGANVLTF.